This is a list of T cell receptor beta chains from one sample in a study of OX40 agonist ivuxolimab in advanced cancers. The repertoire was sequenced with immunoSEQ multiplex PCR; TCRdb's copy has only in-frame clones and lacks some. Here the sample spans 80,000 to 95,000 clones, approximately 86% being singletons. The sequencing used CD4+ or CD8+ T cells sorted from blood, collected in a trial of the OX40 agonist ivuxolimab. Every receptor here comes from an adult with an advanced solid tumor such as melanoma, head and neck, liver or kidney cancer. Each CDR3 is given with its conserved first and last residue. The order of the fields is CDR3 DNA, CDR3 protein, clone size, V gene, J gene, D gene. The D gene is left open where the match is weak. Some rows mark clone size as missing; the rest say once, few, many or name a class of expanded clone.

cdr3_nt: TGTGCCAGCAGCCTGGACAGCCTCTATGGCTACACCTTC; cdr3_aa: CASSLDSLYGYTF; clone_size: few; v_call: TRBV14; j_call: TRBJ1-2; d_call: NA
cdr3_nt: TGCGCCAGCAGCTTGTTGAACAACATGAACACTGAAGCTTTCTTT; cdr3_aa: CASSLLNNMNTEAFF; clone_size: NA; v_call: TRBV5-1; j_call: TRBJ1-1; d_call: NA
cdr3_nt: TGTGCCAGCGCCTCAGGGAGGCGCGGCTACACCTTC; cdr3_aa: CASASGRRGYTF; clone_size: NA; v_call: TRBV2; j_call: TRBJ1-2; d_call: NA
cdr3_nt: TGTGCCAGGGGCTTGTGGGGCGGAAACACCATATATTTT; cdr3_aa: CARGLWGGNTIYF; clone_size: NA; v_call: TRBV5-4; j_call: TRBJ1-3; d_call: NA
cdr3_nt: TGTGCCAGCAGTTTATCGCCCAAGGGGGCTTCTGAAGCTTTCTTT; cdr3_aa: CASSLSPKGASEAFF; clone_size: NA; v_call: TRBV28; j_call: TRBJ1-1; d_call: TRBD1
cdr3_nt: TGTGCCAGCAGCCGATATGGTCAGGGGTCCTACAATGAGCAGTTCTTC; cdr3_aa: CASSRYGQGSYNEQFF; clone_size: NA; v_call: TRBV6-6; j_call: TRBJ2-1; d_call: NA
cdr3_nt: TGTGCCTGGAGTCCCACTAGCACAGATACGCAGTATTTT; cdr3_aa: CAWSPTSTDTQYF; clone_size: NA; v_call: TRBV30; j_call: TRBJ2-3; d_call: NA
cdr3_nt: TGTGCCAGCAGCACAGTTAGCAATCAGCCCCAGCATTTT; cdr3_aa: CASSTVSNQPQHF; clone_size: few; v_call: TRBV6-5; j_call: TRBJ1-5; d_call: NA
cdr3_nt: TGTGCCAGCAGCGTAGACCCGCATGATCAGCCCCAGCATTTT; cdr3_aa: CASSVDPHDQPQHF; clone_size: NA; v_call: TRBV9; j_call: TRBJ1-5; d_call: NA
cdr3_nt: TGTGCCAGCAGCGTAGTCCAAGACCCTGCCACCGGGGAGCTGTTTTTT; cdr3_aa: CASSVVQDPATGELFF; clone_size: NA; v_call: TRBV9; j_call: TRBJ2-2; d_call: NA
cdr3_nt: TGTGCCAGCAGTACACCGGGACAGATGAATGTTGATACGCAGTATTTT; cdr3_aa: CASSTPGQMNVDTQYF; clone_size: NA; v_call: TRBV28; j_call: TRBJ2-3; d_call: TRBD1
cdr3_nt: TGCGCCAGCAGCCAGGGCCCGGCAGGGGGCAATGAGCAGTTCTTC; cdr3_aa: CASSQGPAGGNEQFF; clone_size: NA; v_call: TRBV4-1; j_call: TRBJ2-1; d_call: TRBD1
cdr3_nt: TGTGCCACAAACAGGGAGGCGAACACTGAAGCTTTCTTT; cdr3_aa: CATNREANTEAFF; clone_size: once; v_call: TRBV6-5; j_call: TRBJ1-1; d_call: NA
cdr3_nt: TGTGCCAGTAGTATAGTAGGATTTGGGGCACCCCTCCACTTT; cdr3_aa: CASSIVGFGAPLHF; clone_size: NA; v_call: TRBV19; j_call: TRBJ1-6; d_call: NA
cdr3_nt: TGTGCCAGTAGTACCCAGGCGGGAGCCTACGAGCAGTACTTC; cdr3_aa: CASSTQAGAYEQYF; clone_size: NA; v_call: TRBV19; j_call: TRBJ2-7; d_call: TRBD2
cdr3_nt: TGTGCCAGCGTACAGGGGGCCTCGGGCAATCAGCCCCAGCATTTT; cdr3_aa: CASVQGASGNQPQHF; clone_size: NA; v_call: TRBV2; j_call: TRBJ1-5; d_call: TRBD1
cdr3_nt: TGTGCCAGCAGAAGGGCTCAGTACTACGAGCAGTACTTC; cdr3_aa: CASRRAQYYEQYF; clone_size: once; v_call: TRBV6-6; j_call: TRBJ2-7; d_call: NA
cdr3_nt: TGTGCCAGCAGCTTCTTAGGGGCCGGCGAAGCTTTCTTT; cdr3_aa: CASSFLGAGEAFF; clone_size: once; v_call: TRBV7-9; j_call: TRBJ1-1; d_call: NA
cdr3_nt: TGTGCCGCCGACCTCTCCAATGAGCAGTTCTTC; cdr3_aa: CAADLSNEQFF; clone_size: NA; v_call: TRBV7-9; j_call: TRBJ2-1; d_call: NA
cdr3_nt: TGTGCCAGCAGCCGCGGGACAGGGAGCTCCTACGAGCAGTACTTC; cdr3_aa: CASSRGTGSSYEQYF; clone_size: few; v_call: TRBV7-9; j_call: TRBJ2-7; d_call: TRBD1
cdr3_nt: TGTGCCAGCAGCTTAAGAGCCACGAACACCGGGGAGCTGTTTTTT; cdr3_aa: CASSLRATNTGELFF; clone_size: NA; v_call: TRBV7-9; j_call: TRBJ2-2; d_call: NA
cdr3_nt: TGTGCCAGCAGCGAGAGGGGGACAATGGGGTACGAGCAGTACTTC; cdr3_aa: CASSERGTMGYEQYF; clone_size: NA; v_call: TRBV9; j_call: TRBJ2-7; d_call: NA
cdr3_nt: TGTGCCAGCAGCGTAGAACTTAGCGGGGGGGCTGGCGGGGAGCTGTTTTTT; cdr3_aa: CASSVELSGGAGGELFF; clone_size: NA; v_call: TRBV9; j_call: TRBJ2-2; d_call: TRBD2
cdr3_nt: TGTGCCAGCAGCTCCGGGTTCGGTGAAAAACTGTTTTTT; cdr3_aa: CASSSGFGEKLFF; clone_size: NA; v_call: TRBV5-4; j_call: TRBJ1-4; d_call: NA
cdr3_nt: TGTGCCAGCAGCGCCCAGAGTGGGGGTGGGGGATCTGGGGCCAACGTCCTGACTTTC; cdr3_aa: CASSAQSGGGGSGANVLTF; clone_size: NA; v_call: TRBV9; j_call: TRBJ2-6; d_call: NA
cdr3_nt: TGTGCCAGCAGCACACAACCCGGGACATCTGGGGCCAACGTCCTGACTTTC; cdr3_aa: CASSTQPGTSGANVLTF; clone_size: NA; v_call: TRBV7-2; j_call: TRBJ2-6; d_call: NA
cdr3_nt: TGTGCCAGCAGTTTAAGGGACAGGGGTATCAATGAGCAGTTCTTC; cdr3_aa: CASSLRDRGINEQFF; clone_size: NA; v_call: TRBV27; j_call: TRBJ2-1; d_call: TRBD1
cdr3_nt: TGTGCCAGCAGTCCGATGAACACTGAAGCTTTCTTT; cdr3_aa: CASSPMNTEAFF; clone_size: NA; v_call: TRBV2; j_call: TRBJ1-1; d_call: NA
cdr3_nt: TGCGCCAGCAGCGCCCGTCGGGCGTCAACTAATGAAAAACTGTTTTTT; cdr3_aa: CASSARRASTNEKLFF; clone_size: once; v_call: TRBV5-1; j_call: TRBJ1-4; d_call: NA
cdr3_nt: TGTGCCAGCAGGTCCGCAGGTGAACTGCAGCCCCAGCATTTT; cdr3_aa: CASRSAGELQPQHF; clone_size: NA; v_call: TRBV7-8; j_call: TRBJ1-5; d_call: NA
cdr3_nt: TGTGCCAGCAGCTTGTTTTCGACCACCTACGAGCAGTACTTC; cdr3_aa: CASSLFSTTYEQYF; clone_size: NA; v_call: TRBV5-6; j_call: TRBJ2-7; d_call: NA
cdr3_nt: TGTGCCTGGAGTTTGGGAAACCAAGAGACCCAGTACTTC; cdr3_aa: CAWSLGNQETQYF; clone_size: NA; v_call: TRBV30; j_call: TRBJ2-5; d_call: NA
cdr3_nt: TGTGCCACCAGCGGAGACAGGGGGCGCGTGGGCTATGGCTACACCTTC; cdr3_aa: CATSGDRGRVGYGYTF; clone_size: NA; v_call: TRBV15; j_call: TRBJ1-2; d_call: TRBD1
cdr3_nt: TGTGCCAGCTCACAACAGGTGGGGGACACTGAAGCTTTCTTT; cdr3_aa: CASSQQVGDTEAFF; clone_size: NA; v_call: TRBV18; j_call: TRBJ1-1; d_call: NA
cdr3_nt: TGTGCCAGCAGCCCGGTGGGGGCGCCCGATACGCAGTATTTT; cdr3_aa: CASSPVGAPDTQYF; clone_size: NA; v_call: TRBV7-3; j_call: TRBJ2-3; d_call: NA
cdr3_nt: TGCGCCAGCAGCCAAGGGGGGATCAGTCAAGAGACCCAGTACTTC; cdr3_aa: CASSQGGISQETQYF; clone_size: NA; v_call: TRBV5-1; j_call: TRBJ2-5; d_call: NA
cdr3_nt: TGTGCCAGCAGTTACCCGGGTTGGCGTGTCGAGCAGTACTTC; cdr3_aa: CASSYPGWRVEQYF; clone_size: NA; v_call: TRBV6-5; j_call: TRBJ2-7; d_call: NA
cdr3_nt: TGTGCCAGCTCCGCTAACAGTGGGCGGACGGGGGAGCAGTACTTC; cdr3_aa: CASSANSGRTGEQYF; clone_size: NA; v_call: TRBV18; j_call: TRBJ2-7; d_call: NA
cdr3_nt: TGTGCCAGCAGCTTGAGTTCTAGCGGAAATGAGCAGTTCTTC; cdr3_aa: CASSLSSSGNEQFF; clone_size: NA; v_call: TRBV7-3; j_call: TRBJ2-1; d_call: TRBD2
cdr3_nt: TGTGCCAGCAGCTTGCTGGACAGGGGGGCTTTCTTT; cdr3_aa: CASSLLDRGAFF; clone_size: NA; v_call: TRBV5-6; j_call: TRBJ1-1; d_call: TRBD1
cdr3_nt: TGTGCCAGCAGCCCCCTAGTCGATTCACCCCTCCACTTT; cdr3_aa: CASSPLVDSPLHF; clone_size: few; v_call: TRBV7-2; j_call: TRBJ1-6; d_call: NA
cdr3_nt: TGCGCCAGCAGATCTACCGGGACAGGAGCCACCTACGAGCAGTACTTC; cdr3_aa: CASRSTGTGATYEQYF; clone_size: NA; v_call: TRBV5-1; j_call: TRBJ2-7; d_call: TRBD1
cdr3_nt: TGTGCCAGCAGCTTAACGGGGCTGGAGCAGTTCTTC; cdr3_aa: CASSLTGLEQFF; clone_size: NA; v_call: TRBV7-2; j_call: TRBJ2-1; d_call: NA
cdr3_nt: TGTGCCAGCAGCTACCAGGGGGCTGGTAATGAAAAACTGTTTTTT; cdr3_aa: CASSYQGAGNEKLFF; clone_size: NA; v_call: TRBV9; j_call: TRBJ1-4; d_call: TRBD1
cdr3_nt: TGTGCCAGCAGACAAAACAGGGAGAACACTGAAGCTTTCTTT; cdr3_aa: CASRQNRENTEAFF; clone_size: NA; v_call: TRBV7-2; j_call: TRBJ1-1; d_call: NA
cdr3_nt: TGCGCCAGCAGCTTGTTGGGGCCCCGGGACACCCGCACAGATACGCAGTATTTT; cdr3_aa: CASSLLGPRDTRTDTQYF; clone_size: NA; v_call: TRBV5-1; j_call: TRBJ2-3; d_call: NA
cdr3_nt: TGTGCCAGAAGCCTGGGGGACAGACGGGTTCGGGAAAAACTGTTTTTT; cdr3_aa: CARSLGDRRVREKLFF; clone_size: NA; v_call: TRBV5-3; j_call: TRBJ1-4; d_call: TRBD1
cdr3_nt: TGCGCCAGCAGTGAGGGGGGAGGGGCCAACGTCCTGACTTTC; cdr3_aa: CASSEGGGANVLTF; clone_size: NA; v_call: TRBV10-2; j_call: TRBJ2-6; d_call: NA
cdr3_nt: TGTGCCAGCAGCCCCGCGGGGGGGCGTACCACCGGGGAGCTGTTTTTT; cdr3_aa: CASSPAGGRTTGELFF; clone_size: NA; v_call: TRBV5-4; j_call: TRBJ2-2; d_call: TRBD2
cdr3_nt: TGTGCCAGCAGTAGGACAGGGAGCACCGGGGAGCTGTTTTTT; cdr3_aa: CASSRTGSTGELFF; clone_size: NA; v_call: TRBV6-5; j_call: TRBJ2-2; d_call: TRBD1
cdr3_nt: TGTGCCAGCAGCCGCCGGGCCGAAGCTTCCTACGAGCAGTACTTC; cdr3_aa: CASSRRAEASYEQYF; clone_size: NA; v_call: TRBV6-1; j_call: TRBJ2-7; d_call: NA